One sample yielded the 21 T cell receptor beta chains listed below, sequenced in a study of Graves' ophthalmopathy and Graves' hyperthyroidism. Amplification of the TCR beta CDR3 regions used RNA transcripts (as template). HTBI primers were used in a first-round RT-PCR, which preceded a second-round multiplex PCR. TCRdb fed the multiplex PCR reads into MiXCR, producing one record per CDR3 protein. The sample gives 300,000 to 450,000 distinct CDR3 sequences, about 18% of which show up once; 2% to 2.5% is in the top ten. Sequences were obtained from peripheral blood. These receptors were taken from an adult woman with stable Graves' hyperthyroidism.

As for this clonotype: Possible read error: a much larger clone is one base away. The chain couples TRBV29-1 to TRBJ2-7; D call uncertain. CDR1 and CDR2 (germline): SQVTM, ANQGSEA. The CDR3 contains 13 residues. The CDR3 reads CIVKGTTAYEQYF. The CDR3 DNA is TGCATCGTGAAAGGAACTACGGCCTACGAGCAGTACTTC.

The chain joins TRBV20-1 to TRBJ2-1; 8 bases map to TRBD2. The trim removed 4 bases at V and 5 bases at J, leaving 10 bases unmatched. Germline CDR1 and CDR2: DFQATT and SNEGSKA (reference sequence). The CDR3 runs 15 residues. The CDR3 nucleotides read TGCAGTGCTACAACCCCCGGGAGGGCTAACAATGAGCAGTTCTTC. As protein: CSATTPGRANNEQFF.

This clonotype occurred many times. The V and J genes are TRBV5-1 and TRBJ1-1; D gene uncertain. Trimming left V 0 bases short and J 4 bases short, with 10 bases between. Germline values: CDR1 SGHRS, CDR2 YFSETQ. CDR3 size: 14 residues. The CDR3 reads CASSLAGGGTEAFF. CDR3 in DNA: TGCGCCAGCAGCTTGGCGGGAGGTGGCACTGAAGCTTTCTTT.

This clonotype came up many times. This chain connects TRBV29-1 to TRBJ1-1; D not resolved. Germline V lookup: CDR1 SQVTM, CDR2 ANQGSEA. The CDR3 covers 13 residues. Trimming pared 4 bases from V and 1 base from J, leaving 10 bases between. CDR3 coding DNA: TGCAGCGTTGTTCCGACGGAGAACACTGAAGCTTTCTTT. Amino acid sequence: CSVVPTENTEAFF. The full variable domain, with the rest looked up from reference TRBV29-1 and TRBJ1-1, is SAVISQKPSRDICQRGTSLTIQCQVDSQVTMMFWYRQQPGQSLTLIATANQGSEATYESGFVIDKFPISRPNLTFSTLTVSNMSPEDSSIYLCSVVPTENTEAFFGQGTRLTVV.

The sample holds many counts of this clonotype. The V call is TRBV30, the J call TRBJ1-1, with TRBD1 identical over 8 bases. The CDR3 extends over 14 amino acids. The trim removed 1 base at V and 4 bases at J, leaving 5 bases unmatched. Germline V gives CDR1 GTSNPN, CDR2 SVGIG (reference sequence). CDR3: CAWSATGVATEAFF. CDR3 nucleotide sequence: TGTGCCTGGAGTGCGACAGGGGTTGCCACTGAAGCTTTCTTT.

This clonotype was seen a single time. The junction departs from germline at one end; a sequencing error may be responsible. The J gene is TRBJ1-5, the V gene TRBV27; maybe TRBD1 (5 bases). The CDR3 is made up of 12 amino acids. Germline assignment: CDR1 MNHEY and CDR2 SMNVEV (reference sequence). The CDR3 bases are TGTGCCACCAAGATAGGGGAACAGCCTCAGCATTTT. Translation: CATKIGEQPQHF.

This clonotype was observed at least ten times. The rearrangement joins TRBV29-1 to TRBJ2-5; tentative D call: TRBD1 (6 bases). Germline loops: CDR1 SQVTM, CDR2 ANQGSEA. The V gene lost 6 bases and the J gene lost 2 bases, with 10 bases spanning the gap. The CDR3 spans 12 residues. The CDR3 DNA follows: TGCAGCGTCTACAGGGTTCAAGAGACCCAGTACTTC. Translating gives CSVYRVQETQYF. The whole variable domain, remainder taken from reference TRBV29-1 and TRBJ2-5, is SAVISQKPSRDICQRGTSLTIQCQVDSQVTMMFWYRQQPGQSLTLIATANQGSEATYESGFVIDKFPISRPNLTFSTLTVSNMSPEDSSIYLCSVYRVQETQYFGPGTRLLVL.

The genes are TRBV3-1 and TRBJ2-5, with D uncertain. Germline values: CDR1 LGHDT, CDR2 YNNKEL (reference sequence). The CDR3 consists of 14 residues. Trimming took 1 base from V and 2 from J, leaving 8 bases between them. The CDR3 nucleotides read TGTGCCAGCAGCCAAGGAAGAGAGCAAGAGACCCAGTACTTC. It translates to CASSQGREQETQYF.

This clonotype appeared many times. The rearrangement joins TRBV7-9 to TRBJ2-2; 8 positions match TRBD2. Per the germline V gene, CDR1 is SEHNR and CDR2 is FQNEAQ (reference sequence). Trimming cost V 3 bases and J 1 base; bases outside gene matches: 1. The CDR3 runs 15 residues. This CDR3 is CASSFSGVNTGELFF. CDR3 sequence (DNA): TGTGCCAGCAGCTTTAGCGGGGTGAACACCGGGGAGCTGTTTTTT.

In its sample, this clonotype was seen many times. The CDR3 DNA reads TGCAGTGCTAGGAGAGGGCTGATGAGCGAGCAGTACTTC. The encoded protein is CSARRGLMSEQYF. J is TRBJ2-7 and V is TRBV20-1, with a tentative D call TRBD2 (5 bases). Germline V lookup: CDR1 DFQATT, CDR2 SNEGSKA (reference sequence). This CDR3 region has 13 residues. V was trimmed by 3 bases and J by 6 bases, leaving 15 bases between them.

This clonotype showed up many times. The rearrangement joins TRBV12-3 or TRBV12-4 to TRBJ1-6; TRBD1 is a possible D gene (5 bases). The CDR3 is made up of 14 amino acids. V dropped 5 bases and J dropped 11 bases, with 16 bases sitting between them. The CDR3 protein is CASSDLRADAPLHF. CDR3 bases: TGTGCCAGCAGTGACCTCAGGGCTGACGCACCCCTCCACTTT.

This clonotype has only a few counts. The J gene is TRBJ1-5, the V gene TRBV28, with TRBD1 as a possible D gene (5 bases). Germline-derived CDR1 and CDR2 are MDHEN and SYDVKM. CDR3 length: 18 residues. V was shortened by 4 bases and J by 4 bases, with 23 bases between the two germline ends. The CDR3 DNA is TGTGCCAGCAGTTACATAGGGCTTTGGGGCAGTAGGAATCAGCCCCAGCATTTT. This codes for CASSYIGLWGSRNQPQHF.

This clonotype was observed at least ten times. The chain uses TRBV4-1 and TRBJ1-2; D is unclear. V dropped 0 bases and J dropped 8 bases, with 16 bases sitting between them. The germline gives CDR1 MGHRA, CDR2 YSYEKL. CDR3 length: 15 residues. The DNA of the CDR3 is TGCGCCAGCAGCCAAGACCCAGGCCTAATCGGAGGCTACACCTTC. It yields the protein CASSQDPGLIGGYTF.

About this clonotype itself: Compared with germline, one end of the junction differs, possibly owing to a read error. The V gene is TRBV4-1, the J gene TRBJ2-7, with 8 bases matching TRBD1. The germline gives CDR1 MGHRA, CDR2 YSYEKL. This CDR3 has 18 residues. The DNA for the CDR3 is TGCGCCAGCAGCGGCGGGGACAGGCTCTCTAAGAACTCCTACGAGGAGTACTTC. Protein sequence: CASSGGDRLSKNSYEEYF.

CDR3 region: CASSERFSSYEQYF. In DNA form, the CDR3 reads TGTGCCAGTAGCGAGCGGTTTAGCTCCTACGAGCAGTACTTC. This chain joins TRBV19 and TRBJ2-7; tentative D call: TRBD2 (5 bases). Trimming left V 6 bases short and J 0 bases short, with 12 bases between. This CDR3 contains 14 residues. Germline V gene data show CDR1 as LNHDA and CDR2 as SQIVND (reference sequence).

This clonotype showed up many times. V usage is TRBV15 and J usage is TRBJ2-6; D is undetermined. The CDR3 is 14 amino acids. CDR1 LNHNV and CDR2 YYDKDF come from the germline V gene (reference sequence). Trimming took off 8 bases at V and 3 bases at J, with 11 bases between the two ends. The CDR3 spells CATGPGFGANVLTF. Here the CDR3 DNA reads TGTGCCACCGGACCTGGGTTTGGGGCCAACGTCCTGACTTTC.

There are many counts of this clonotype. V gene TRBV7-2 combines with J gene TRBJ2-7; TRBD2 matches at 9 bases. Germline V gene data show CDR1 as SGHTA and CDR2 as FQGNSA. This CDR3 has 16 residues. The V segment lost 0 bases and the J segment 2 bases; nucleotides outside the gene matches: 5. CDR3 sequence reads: CASSLAAAGGPYEQYF. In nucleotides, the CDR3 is TGTGCCAGCAGCTTAGCGGCTGCGGGAGGGCCCTACGAGCAGTACTTC.

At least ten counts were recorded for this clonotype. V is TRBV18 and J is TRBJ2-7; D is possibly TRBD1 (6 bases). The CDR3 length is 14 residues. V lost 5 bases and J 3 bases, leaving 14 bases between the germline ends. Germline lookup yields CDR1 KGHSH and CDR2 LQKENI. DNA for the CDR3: TGTGCCAGCTCAACAGGGACGGCCTTCTACGAGCAGTACTTC. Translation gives CASSTGTAFYEQYF.

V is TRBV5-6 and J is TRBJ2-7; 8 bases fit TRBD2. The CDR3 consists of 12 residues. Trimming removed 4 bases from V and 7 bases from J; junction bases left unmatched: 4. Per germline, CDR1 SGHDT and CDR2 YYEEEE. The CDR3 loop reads CASSAGLGEQYF. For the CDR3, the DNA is TGTGCCAGCAGCGCGGGACTAGGTGAGCAGTACTTC.

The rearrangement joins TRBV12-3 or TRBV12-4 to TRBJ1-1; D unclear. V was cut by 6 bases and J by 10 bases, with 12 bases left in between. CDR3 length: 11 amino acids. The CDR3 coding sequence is TGTGCCAGCAGGGGTTTCTCTGGAGCTTTCTTT. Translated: CASRGFSGAFF.

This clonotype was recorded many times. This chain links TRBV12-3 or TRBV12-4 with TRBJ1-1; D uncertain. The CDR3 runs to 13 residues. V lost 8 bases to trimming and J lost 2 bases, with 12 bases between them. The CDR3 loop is CASGNYSNTEAFF. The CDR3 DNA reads TGTGCCAGCGGTAACTACAGCAACACTGAAGCTTTCTTT.